The 22 T cell receptor beta chains below were found in one sample sequenced in a study of cytomegalovirus exposure and HLA in healthy donors. Method: immunoSEQ multiplex PCR; TCRdb's copy keeps in-frame clones and lacks some. Of 90,000 to 150,000 clones in the sample, approximately 88% were seen once. The sequenced material came from PBMCs. The source is a man aged 18-30 years in good health and CMV-seronegative.

The gene calls are TRBV28 and TRBJ2-2; no clear D. Per germline, CDR1 MDHEN and CDR2 SYDVKM. This CDR3 contains 11 residues. Trimming took off 6 bases at V and 6 bases at J, with 5 bases between the two ends. CDR3 DNA sequence: TGTGCCAGCAGCCCCGCCGGGGAGCTGTTTTTT. As protein: CASSPAGELFF.

The chain carries TRBV29-1 and TRBJ2-6; the D gene is possibly TRBD2 (6 bases). The V gene's germline CDR1 is SQVTM and CDR2 ANQGSEA. The CDR3 runs to 13 residues. Trimming pared 7 bases from V and 1 base from J, leaving 8 bases between. CDR3 nucleotides: TGCAGCGCTAGCGATTCTGGGGCCAACGTCCTGACTTTC. Translated: CSASDSGANVLTF.

V gene TRBV7-9 combines with J gene TRBJ1-4; TRBD1 matches at 8 bases. The junction had 7 bases not matched to a gene; V was cut back by 5 bases and J by 5 bases. This CDR3 region has 15 residues. Germline V CDR1 and CDR2: SEHNR, FQNEAQ (reference sequence). The CDR3: CASSDAGGRNEKLFF. CDR3 DNA: TGTGCCAGCAGCGATGCAGGGGGCCGAAATGAAAAACTGTTTTTT.

The chain is built from TRBV6-5 and TRBJ2-4; D possibly corresponds to TRBD2 (5 bases). V was cut by 5 bases and J by 2 bases, with 13 bases left in between. Germline V CDR1 and CDR2: MNHEY, SVGAGI. The CDR3 spans 15 residues. The CDR3 DNA is TGTGCCAGCAGTAAGGAGGAAGAGACCAAAAACATTCAGTACTTC. Amino acids: CASSKEEETKNIQYF.

The DNA for the CDR3 is TGTGCCAGTGGGGTCCCAGGGATAAGAGGCTACACCTTC. Protein: CASGVPGIRGYTF. The gene calls are TRBV19 and TRBJ1-2; tentative D call: TRBD1 (5 bases). The V gene lost 8 bases and the J gene lost 8 bases, with 18 bases spanning the gap. This CDR3 has 13 residues. Germline V gene lookup returns CDR1 LNHDA and CDR2 SQIVND (reference sequence). The whole variable domain, remainder taken from reference TRBV19 and TRBJ1-2, is DGGITQSPKYLFRKEGQNVTLSCEQNLNHDAMYWYRQDPGQGLRLIYYSQIVNDFQKGDIAEGYSVSREKKESFPLTVTSAQKNPTAFYLCASGVPGIRGYTFGSGTRLTVV.

The chain uses TRBV6-1 and TRBJ2-3; 9 bases agree with TRBD1. CDR1 and CDR2 from the germline V gene are MNHNS and SASEGT. Trimming took 10 bases from V and 2 from J; bases not matched to a gene: 10. This CDR3 comprises 15 residues. The CDR3 sequence: CATNFGTGSTDTQYF. As DNA, the CDR3 is TGTGCCACAAATTTCGGGACAGGGTCCACAGATACGCAGTATTTT.

This clone was seen once. V gene TRBV19 combines with J gene TRBJ1-2; D might be TRBD1 (5 bases). The CDR3 runs 15 residues. V lost 4 bases, J lost 7 bases, and 19 bases lay in between. Germline V gives CDR1 LNHDA, CDR2 SQIVND (reference sequence). The CDR3 DNA sequence: TGTGCCAGTAGTACACCCGGACGGGGGAAAAGTGGCTACACCTTC. Protein product: CASSTPGRGKSGYTF.

The chain links TRBV7-2 to TRBJ2-7; 8 bases agree with TRBD2. The germline CDR1 and CDR2 sequences are SGHTA and FQGNSA. Trimming took 2 bases from V and 5 from J; bases not matched to a gene: 8. This CDR3 contains 15 residues. For the CDR3, the DNA is TGTGCCAGCAGCTTACCACCCGCGGGGGGTCACGAGCAGTACTTC. Its translation: CASSLPPAGGHEQYF.

The gene calls are TRBV7-9 and TRBJ1-3; no clear D gene. The CDR3 covers 15 residues. V shed 7 bases and J shed 0 bases, with 13 bases lying between them. The germline V gene has CDR1 SEHNR and CDR2 FQNEAQ (reference sequence). CDR3 sequence reads: CASTMPRDSGNTIYF. The CDR3 bases are TGTGCCAGCACCATGCCGCGGGACTCTGGAAACACCATATATTTT.

The rearrangement joins TRBV18 to TRBJ1-2; no reliable D call. Per germline, CDR1 KGHSH and CDR2 LQKENI. Trimming took off 1 base at V and 3 bases at J, with 12 bases between the two ends. The CDR3 has 15 residues. CDR3: CASSPLSREDYGYTF. The CDR3 DNA reads TGTGCCAGCTCACCACTTTCTAGGGAGGACTATGGCTACACCTTC.

This clone was seen once. The chain uses TRBV29-1 and TRBJ2-3; 9 bases agree with TRBD2. The CDR3 loop spans 13 amino acids. Germline V gene data show CDR1 as SQVTM and CDR2 as ANQGSEA. CDR3 bases: TGCAGATGTAGCGGGGGCCCGCAGGATACGCAGTATTTT. Translated: CRCSGGPQDTQYF.

The chain couples TRBV6-6 to TRBJ2-5, with TRBD2 identical over 8 bases. Per the germline V gene, CDR1 is MNHNY and CDR2 is SVGAGI (reference sequence). J was trimmed by 4 bases and V by 6 bases; bases with no gene match: 4. CDR3 length: 13 residues. The chain's CDR3 is CASSAGGAETQYF. Written as DNA, the CDR3 is TGTGCCAGCAGCGCGGGGGGCGCAGAGACCCAGTACTTC.

The chain employs TRBV5-1 and TRBJ2-5; 7 nucleotides agree with TRBD2. The CDR3 sequence is 16 residues long. Germline V gives CDR1 SGHRS, CDR2 YFSETQ. J gave up 5 bases and V 0 bases, and 10 bases lay outside the gene matches. CDR3 DNA: TGCGCCAGCAGCTTGGAGGGCGGGAGCTGGCTCGAGACCCAGTACTTC. Translating gives CASSLEGGSWLETQYF. The entire variable domain, with the rest obtained from reference TRBV5-1 and TRBJ2-5, is as follows: KAGVTQTPRYLIKTRGQQVTLSCSPISGHRSVSWYQQTPGQGLQFLFEYFSETQRNKGNFPGRFSGRQFSNSRSEMNVSTLELGDSALYLCASSLEGGSWLETQYFGPGTRLLVL.

The chain has TRBV6-5 and TRBJ2-7; a weak D match, TRBD2 (6 bases). Germline CDR1 is MNHEY and CDR2 is SVGAGI. Deletions cut 7 bases from V and 4 bases from J, with 14 bases between. There are 13 residues in the CDR3. DNA for the CDR3: TGTGCCAGCAACCGGGGGAACTCTTACGAGCAGTACTTC. Translated: CASNRGNSYEQYF.

The chain carries TRBV6-5 and TRBJ2-3; 7 bases align to TRBD2. This CDR3 has 16 amino acids. Germline V gene data show CDR1 as MNHEY and CDR2 as SVGAGI. V dropped 1 base and J dropped 3; count of bases not matched to a gene: 7. The CDR3 DNA is TGTGCCAGCAGTTACTGGGGGGGGTCTGGGACAGATACGCAGTATTTT. Translating gives CASSYWGGSGTDTQYF.

The chain recombines TRBV16 with TRBJ2-7; D ambiguous. Germline V gene sequence: CDR1 KGHSY, CDR2 FQNENV. The CDR3 is 14 residues long. Trimming shortened V by 1 base and J by 3 bases, and 10 bases separated the two germline ends. CDR3 loop: CASSQFDGDYEQYF. As DNA, the CDR3 is TGTGCCAGCAGCCAATTCGACGGAGACTACGAGCAGTACTTC.

Here the CDR3 DNA reads TGTGCCAGCAGCGTAGGGTCTGAGGTAACAAATGAAAAACTGTTTTTT. Encoded protein: CASSVGSEVTNEKLFF. V is TRBV9 and J is TRBJ1-4; D not resolved. The CDR3 covers 16 residues. Germline V lookup: CDR1 SGDLS, CDR2 YYNGEE. The V gene lost 0 bases and the J gene lost 5 bases, with 14 bases spanning the gap.

The V call is TRBV6-5, the J call TRBJ2-1; D remains ambiguous. Germline V gene data show CDR1 as MNHEY and CDR2 as SVGAGI. This CDR3 has 12 residues. Deletions cut 7 bases from V and 4 bases from J, with 8 bases between. The CDR3 sequence: CASKGGYNEQFF. For the CDR3, the DNA is TGTGCCAGCAAAGGCGGATACAATGAGCAGTTCTTC.

V and J are TRBV4-1 and TRBJ2-2, with a tentative D call TRBD2 (6 bases). Per germline, CDR1 MGHRA and CDR2 YSYEKL. The CDR3 is 15 residues long. V shed 1 base and J shed 0 bases, with 6 bases lying between them. The CDR3 protein is CASSQGLANTGELFF. CDR3 coding DNA: TGCGCCAGCAGCCAAGGACTAGCGAACACCGGGGAGCTGTTTTTT.

The chain links TRBV18 to TRBJ2-7; the D gene is possibly TRBD1 (6 bases). Germline CDR1 reads KGHSH; CDR2 reads LQKENI. This CDR3 contains 14 residues. V was trimmed by 2 bases and J by 4 bases, leaving 12 bases between them. DNA for the CDR3: TGTGCCAGCTCACCATTGGACAGACAATACGAGCAGTACTTC. This gives the protein CASSPLDRQYEQYF.

The chain uses TRBV4-1 and TRBJ2-7, with D perhaps matching TRBD2 (6 bases). Trimming took 0 bases from V and 2 from J, leaving 23 bases between them. Germline assignment: CDR1 MGHRA and CDR2 YSYEKL. CDR3 length: 19 residues. This CDR3 is CASSQEVGLVAETTYEQYF. CDR3 sequence (DNA): TGCGCCAGCAGCCAAGAAGTGGGGTTAGTAGCGGAAACAACCTACGAGCAGTACTTC.

There are a few counts of this clone. This chain connects TRBV5-1 to TRBJ1-1; weak D call: TRBD1 (6 bases). CDR3 length: 14 residues. Germline values: CDR1 SGHRS, CDR2 YFSETQ. Trimming cost V 4 bases and J 0 bases, with 10 bases left between them. The CDR3 sequence is CASSRGHLNTEAFF. Here the CDR3 DNA reads TGCGCCAGCAGCAGGGGACACCTGAACACTGAAGCTTTCTTT.